The 11 T cell receptor beta chains in this list originate from one sample, sequenced in a study of T cell repertoires in cytomegalovirus infection. TCRdb analysed the reads with MiXCR anew, one entry per CDR3 protein. The repertoire includes approximately 350,000 distinct CDR3 sequences, about 35% of them detected once, and roughly 13% sits in the top ten. Antigen specificity for these receptors is unknown. Specimen: cultured PBMCs, collected from culture after CMV antigen stimulation. These receptors came from a human donor in good health (CMV status not recorded). Some clones in this sample may be carry-over from other donors' samples.

This chain uses TRBV4-3 with TRBJ1-4, with D possibly being TRBD1 (5 bases). V shed 4 bases and J shed 5 bases, with 17 bases lying between them. Germline V gene lookup returns CDR1 LGHNA and CDR2 YSLEER. This CDR3 is built from 16 residues. The CDR3 bases are TGCGCCAGCAGCCCGGGGCTCGACCCGCTAAATGAAAAACTGTTTTTT. Its translation is CASSPGLDPLNEKLFF.

This clonotype was seen many times. V gene TRBV7-6 combines with J gene TRBJ2-3, with 7 bases aligning to TRBD2. There are 17 residues in the CDR3. The trim removed 1 base at V and 0 bases at J, leaving 7 bases unmatched. CDR1 is SGHVS and CDR2 is FNYEAQ in the germline V gene. The CDR3 region has the DNA TGTGCCAGCAGCTTAGTTATGTCCGGGGGGAGCACAGATACGCAGTATTTT. Translating it yields CASSLVMSGGSTDTQYF.

The chain joins TRBV10-3 to TRBJ2-3; D gene uncertain. Germline V gene data show CDR1 as ENHRY and CDR2 as SYGVKD. V gave up 4 bases and J gave up 3 bases, with 5 bases separating them. The CDR3 consists of 12 residues. CDR3 loop: CAISGRTDTQYF. The CDR3, as DNA: TGTGCCATCAGTGGGCGGACAGATACGCAGTATTTT.

The chain recombines TRBV7-9 with TRBJ1-2, with a possible D match to TRBD1 (6 bases). CDR1 is SEHNR and CDR2 is FQNEAQ in the germline V gene (reference sequence). The CDR3 length is 16 residues. The ends were cut back, 4 bases at V and 1 base at J, with 16 bases in the middle. CDR3 in DNA: TGTGCCAGCAGCTCCTTCTGGGGGCCCATTAACTATGGCTACACCTTC. The encoded protein is CASSSFWGPINYGYTF.

The rearrangement links TRBV6-2 or TRBV6-3 to TRBJ1-1; 7 bases line up with TRBD1. This CDR3 contains 14 residues. V lost 8 bases to trimming and J lost 0 bases; unmatched junction nucleotides: 6. In germline, CDR1 is MNHEY, CDR2 SVGEGT. The CDR3, as DNA: TGTGCCAGCCGCGGACAGGCAATGAACACTGAAGCTTTCTTT. Translating gives CASRGQAMNTEAFF.

This clonotype was counted only a few times. This chain joins TRBV7-2 and TRBJ2-1; D gene unclear. Trimming left V 10 bases short and J 6 bases short, with 10 bases between. Germline assignment: CDR1 SGHTA and CDR2 FQGNSA. The CDR3 has 11 amino acids. The CDR3 DNA is TGTGCCATCCCTAGATCCAATGAGCAGTTCTTC. Protein sequence: CAIPRSNEQFF.

V usage is TRBV7-2 and J usage is TRBJ2-3, with 10 bases aligning to TRBD2. CDR1 is SGHTA, CDR2 FQGNSA, per germline. V trimming: 0 bases; J trimming: 1 base; junction bases outside the gene matches: 4. The CDR3 has 17 residues. The CDR3 DNA reads TGTGCCAGCAGCTTAGCTGTACTAGCGGGACGCACAGATACGCAGTATTTT. Protein sequence: CASSLAVLAGRTDTQYF.

This clonotype showed up just a few times. V gene TRBV28 combines with J gene TRBJ1-2; D not resolved. The CDR3 is made up of 14 amino acids. Germline CDR1 and CDR2: MDHEN and SYDVKM. Trimming removed 2 bases from V and 7 bases from J, with 14 bases in between. The CDR3 DNA is TGTGCCAGCAGTTTAATATGGTCGGCGCGTGGCTACACCTTC. Residues: CASSLIWSARGYTF.

V is TRBV7-4 and J is TRBJ1-5; D might be TRBD1 (5 bases). The CDR3 loop spans 15 amino acids. Trimming took 5 bases from V and 2 from J, leaving 13 bases between them. Per the germline V gene, CDR1 is SGHVT and CDR2 is SQSDAQ. The CDR3 DNA reads TGTGCCAGCAGCGGGGCGGGGGATGGCAATCAGCCCCAGCATTTT. This sequence encodes CASSGAGDGNQPQHF.

The chain is built from TRBV7-4 and TRBJ2-5, with 11 bases that match TRBD2. Germline CDR1 is SGHVT and CDR2 is SQSDAQ. V lost 5 bases, J lost 1 base, and 12 bases stayed unmatched. The CDR3 sequence is 18 residues long. Here the CDR3 reads CASSHERPSGRIQETQYF. Written as DNA, the CDR3 is TGTGCCAGCAGCCACGAAAGACCTAGCGGGAGGATCCAAGAGACCCAGTACTTC.

The rearrangement links TRBV12-5 to TRBJ1-1; no clear D gene. V was clipped by 6 bases and J by 9 bases, with 17 bases between them. The CDR3 covers 13 residues. CDR1 is LGHNT, CDR2 FRNRAP, per germline. This CDR3 is CASGDGPLRKAFF. In DNA, the CDR3 is TGTGCTAGTGGGGATGGGCCGCTCCGAAAAGCTTTCTTT.